This T cell receptor (beta chain) was recorded in a study of follicular helper T cells after annual influenza vaccination. Findings of the study overall: ICOS-CD38- cTfh most often held earlier Day 7 ICOS+CD38+ clones. Yearly vaccinations repeatedly recalled conserved clonotypes in ICOS+CD38+ cTfh.

Repertoires were generated with immunoSEQ multiplex PCR, while TCRdb's copy carries only in-frame clones and drops some. The table shows about 10,000 clones, with 80% to 90% occurring only once. On this clone: Its antigen remains unknown.

The V gene's germline CDR1 is SNHLY and CDR2 FYNNEI. V was clipped by 4 bases and J by 7 bases; unmatched bases: 8. This CDR3 contains 16 residues. The time point was: 2015-2016 season, 7 days after influenza vaccination. This rearrangement joins TRBV2 to TRBJ2-3, with 13 bases that match TRBD2. Specimen: CXCR5+ CD38- circulating T follicular helper cells from blood, collected 7 days after influenza vaccination. Noted subset: circulating Tfh, non-naive CD4+CXCR5+PD-1+ (ICOS+CD38+ or ICOS-CD38-). This TCR was sampled from an adult who received the influenza vaccine. The DNA of the CDR3 is TGTGCCAGCAGTGTCCGACTAGCGGGGGGTCCTCATACGCAGTATTTT. It encodes CASSVRLAGGPHTQYF.